This T cell receptor beta chain is drawn from a study of T cells in localized non-small cell lung cancer. Overall study results and limits: In adjacent lung appeared a median about 57 of the top 100 tumor clones. Uninvolved adjacent lung had higher T cell clonality than tumor and all other tissues. Blood T cell density predicted longer survival; adjacent-lung clonality, shorter. One tumor region alone was sequenced, and heterogeneity therefore remains possible.

On this clone itself: Its antigen is as yet unknown.

This CDR3 region has 14 residues. V gave up 7 bases and J gave up 0 bases, with 11 bases separating them. Germline V lookup: CDR1 MNHEY, CDR2 SMNVEV (reference sequence). Sequencing was performed with immunoSEQ multiplex PCR; in TCRdb, only in-frame clones are kept and a portion is missing. This table holds about 33,000 clones, about nine tenths found once. This sequence originates from a man aged 40 to 70 with stage I lung adenocarcinoma. Sequencing was performed on peripheral blood, taken before any cancer treatment. The J gene is TRBJ2-3, the V gene TRBV27; the D gene is possibly TRBD2 (6 bases). CDR3 sequence: CASTRGRSTDTQYF. The CDR3 DNA reads as TGTGCCAGCACGCGTGGGAGGAGCACAGATACGCAGTATTTT.